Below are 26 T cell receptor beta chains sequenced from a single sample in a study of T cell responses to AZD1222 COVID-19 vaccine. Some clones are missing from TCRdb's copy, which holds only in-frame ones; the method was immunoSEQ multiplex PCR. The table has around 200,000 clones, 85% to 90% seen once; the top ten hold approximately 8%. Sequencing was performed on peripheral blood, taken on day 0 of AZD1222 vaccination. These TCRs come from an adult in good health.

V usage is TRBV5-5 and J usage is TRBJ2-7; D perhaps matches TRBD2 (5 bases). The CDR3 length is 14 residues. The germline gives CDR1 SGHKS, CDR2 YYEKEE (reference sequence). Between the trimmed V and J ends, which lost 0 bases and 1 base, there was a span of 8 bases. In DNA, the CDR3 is TGTGCCAGCAGCTTGGGCGGGTTTTCCTACGAGCAGTACTTC. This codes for CASSLGGFSYEQYF.

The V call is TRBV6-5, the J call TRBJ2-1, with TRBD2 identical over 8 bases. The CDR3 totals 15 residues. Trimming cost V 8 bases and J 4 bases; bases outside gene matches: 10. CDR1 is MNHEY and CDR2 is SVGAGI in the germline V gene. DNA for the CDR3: TGTGCCAGCTCTAAAACCCGGGGGGGTTACAATGAGCAGTTCTTC. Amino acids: CASSKTRGGYNEQFF.

CDR3 in amino acids: CASSPQGGQLGYGYTF. CDR3 DNA: TGTGCCAGCAGCCCCCAGGGGGGCCAGTTGGGCTATGGCTACACCTTC. The chain links TRBV7-2 to TRBJ1-2; 7 bases line up with TRBD1. The CDR3 spans 16 residues. V trimming: 5 bases; J trimming: 4 bases; junction bases outside the gene matches: 13. Per germline, CDR1 SGHTA and CDR2 FQGNSA. Using reference TRBV7-2 and TRBJ1-2 for the parts outside the CDR3, the full variable domain is GAGVSQSPSNKVTEKGKDVELRCDPISGHTALYWYRQSLGQGLEFLIYFQGNSAPDKSGLPSDRFSAERTGGSVSTLTIQRTQQEDSAVYLCASSPQGGQLGYGYTFGSGTRLTVV.

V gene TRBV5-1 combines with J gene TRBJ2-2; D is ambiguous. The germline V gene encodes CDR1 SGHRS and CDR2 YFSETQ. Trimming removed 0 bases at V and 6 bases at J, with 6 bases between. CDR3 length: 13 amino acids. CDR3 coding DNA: TGCGCCAGCAGCTTGGACCCACCCGGGGAGCTGTTTTTT. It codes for CASSLDPPGELFF. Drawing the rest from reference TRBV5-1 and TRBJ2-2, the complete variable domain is KAGVTQTPRYLIKTRGQQVTLSCSPISGHRSVSWYQQTPGQGLQFLFEYFSETQRNKGNFPGRFSGRQFSNSRSEMNVSTLELGDSALYLCASSLDPPGELFFGEGSRLTVL.

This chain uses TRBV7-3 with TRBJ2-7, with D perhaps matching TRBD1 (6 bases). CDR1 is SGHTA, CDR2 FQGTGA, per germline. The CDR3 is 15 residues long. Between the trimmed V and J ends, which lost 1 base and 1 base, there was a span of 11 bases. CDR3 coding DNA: TGTGCCAGCAGCTTAAGGGGGACACGGTCCTACGAGCAGTACTTC. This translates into CASSLRGTRSYEQYF.

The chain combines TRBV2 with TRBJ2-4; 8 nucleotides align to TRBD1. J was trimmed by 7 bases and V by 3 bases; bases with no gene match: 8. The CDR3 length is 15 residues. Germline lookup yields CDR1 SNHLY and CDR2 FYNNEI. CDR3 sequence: CASSDFSDRGNIQYF. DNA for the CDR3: TGTGCCAGCAGTGATTTTTCTGACAGGGGTAACATTCAGTACTTC.

For the CDR3, the DNA is TGTGCCAGCAGCTTAGTGGGGGTTGGCACTGAAGCTTTCTTT. Amino acid sequence: CASSLVGVGTEAFF. This chain connects TRBV11-2 to TRBJ1-1; the D gene is possibly TRBD1 (5 bases). V was pared by 1 base and J by 4 bases, with 10 bases between. The CDR3 has 14 amino acids. Germline CDR1 and CDR2: SGHAT and FQNNGV.

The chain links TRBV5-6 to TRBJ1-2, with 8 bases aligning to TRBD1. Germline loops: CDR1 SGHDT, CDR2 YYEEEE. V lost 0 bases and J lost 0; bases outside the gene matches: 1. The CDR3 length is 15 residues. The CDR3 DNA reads TGTGCCAGCAGCTTGGTGACAGGGGCTAACTATGGCTACACCTTC. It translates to CASSLVTGANYGYTF.

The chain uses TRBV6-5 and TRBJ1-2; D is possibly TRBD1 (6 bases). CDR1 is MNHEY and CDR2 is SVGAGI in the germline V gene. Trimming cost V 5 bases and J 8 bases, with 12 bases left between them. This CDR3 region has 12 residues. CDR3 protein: CASSRGLDGYTF. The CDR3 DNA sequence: TGTGCCAGCAGTCGGGGGCTTGACGGCTACACCTTC.

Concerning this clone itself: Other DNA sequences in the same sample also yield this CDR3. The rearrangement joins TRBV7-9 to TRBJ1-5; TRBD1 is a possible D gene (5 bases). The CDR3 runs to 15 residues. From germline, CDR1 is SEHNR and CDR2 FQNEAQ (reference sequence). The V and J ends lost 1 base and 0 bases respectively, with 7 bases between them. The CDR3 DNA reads TGTGCCAGCAGCTTAGGTCAGGGTAGCAATCAGCCCCAGCATTTT. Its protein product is CASSLGQGSNQPQHF. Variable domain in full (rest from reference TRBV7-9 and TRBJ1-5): DTGVSQNPRHKITKRGQNVTFRCDPISEHNRLYWYRQTLGQGPEFLTYFQNEAQLEKSRLLSDRFSAERPKGSFSTLEIQRTEQGDSAMYLCASSLGQGSNQPQHFGDGTRLSIL.

The CDR3 nucleotides read TGTGCCACCAGCGTTCTAAGGGACACCCGAGATGGCTACACCTTC. Residues: CATSVLRDTRDGYTF. J is TRBJ1-2 and V is TRBV15, with D tentatively TRBD1 (6 bases). V lost 5 bases and J lost 6, with 19 bases in between. The CDR3 spans 15 residues. Looked up from germline, CDR1 is LNHNV and CDR2 is YYDKDF (reference sequence).

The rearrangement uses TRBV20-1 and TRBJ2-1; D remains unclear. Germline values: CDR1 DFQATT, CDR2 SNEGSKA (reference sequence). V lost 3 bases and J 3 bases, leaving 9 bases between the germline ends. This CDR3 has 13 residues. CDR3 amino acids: CSASHSNYNEQFF. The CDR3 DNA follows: TGCAGTGCTAGTCACAGTAACTACAATGAGCAGTTCTTC.

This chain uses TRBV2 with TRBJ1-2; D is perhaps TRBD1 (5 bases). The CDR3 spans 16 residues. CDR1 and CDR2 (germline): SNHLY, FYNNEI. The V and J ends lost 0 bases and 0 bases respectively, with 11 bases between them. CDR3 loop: CASSEAPPRANYGYTF. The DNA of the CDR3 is TGTGCCAGCAGTGAAGCACCCCCCAGGGCTAACTATGGCTACACCTTC.

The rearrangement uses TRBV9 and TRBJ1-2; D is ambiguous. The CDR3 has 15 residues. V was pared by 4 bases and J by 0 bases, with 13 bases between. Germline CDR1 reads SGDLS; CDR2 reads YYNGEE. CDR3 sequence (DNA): TGTGCCAGCAGCCCGAGGACCGATTCTAACTATGGCTACACCTTC. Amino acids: CASSPRTDSNYGYTF.

The CDR3 sequence is CASSIGGQFSYEQYF. In DNA, the CDR3 is TGTGCCAGTAGTATAGGGGGGCAGTTCTCCTACGAGCAGTACTTC. V gene TRBV19 combines with J gene TRBJ2-7; a possible D gene is TRBD1 (6 bases). The CDR3 has 15 residues. Germline V CDR1 and CDR2: LNHDA, SQIVND (reference sequence). The germline V and J ends were trimmed by 1 base and 0 bases, with 10 bases remaining between them.

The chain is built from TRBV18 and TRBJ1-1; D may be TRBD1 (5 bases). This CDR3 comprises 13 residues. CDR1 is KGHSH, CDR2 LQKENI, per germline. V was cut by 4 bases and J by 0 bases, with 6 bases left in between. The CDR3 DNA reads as TGTGCCAGCTCACAGGGGATGAACACTGAAGCTTTCTTT. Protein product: CASSQGMNTEAFF.

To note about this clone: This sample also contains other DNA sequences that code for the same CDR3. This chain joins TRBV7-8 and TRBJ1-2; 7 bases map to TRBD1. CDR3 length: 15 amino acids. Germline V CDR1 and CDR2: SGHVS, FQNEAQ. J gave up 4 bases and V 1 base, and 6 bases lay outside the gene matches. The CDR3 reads CASSLGQGGVYGYTF. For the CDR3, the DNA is TGTGCCAGCAGCTTAGGGCAGGGGGGGGTCTATGGCTACACCTTC.

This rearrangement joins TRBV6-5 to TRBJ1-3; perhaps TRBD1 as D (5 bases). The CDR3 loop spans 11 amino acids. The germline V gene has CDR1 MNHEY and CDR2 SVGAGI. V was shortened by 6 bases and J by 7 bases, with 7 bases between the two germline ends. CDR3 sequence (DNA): TGTGCCAGCAGGTCAGGGAACACCATATATTTT. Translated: CASRSGNTIYF.

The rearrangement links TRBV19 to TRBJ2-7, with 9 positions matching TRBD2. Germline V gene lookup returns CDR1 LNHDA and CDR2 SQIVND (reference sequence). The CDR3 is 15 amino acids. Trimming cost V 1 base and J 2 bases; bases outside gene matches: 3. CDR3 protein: CASSIVASGTYEQYF. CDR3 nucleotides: TGTGCCAGTAGTATAGTAGCTAGCGGGACCTACGAGCAGTACTTC. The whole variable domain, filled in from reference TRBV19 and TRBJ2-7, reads DGGITQSPKYLFRKEGQNVTLSCEQNLNHDAMYWYRQDPGQGLRLIYYSQIVNDFQKGDIAEGYSVSREKKESFPLTVTSAQKNPTAFYLCASSIVASGTYEQYFGPGTRLTVT.

The CDR3 bases are TGTGCCAGCAAAGCCTCAACAGGGATGGGATATAATTCACCCCTCCACTTT. This encodes CASKASTGMGYNSPLHF. The chain is built from TRBV25-1 and TRBJ1-6, with TRBD1 as a possible D gene (6 bases). Germline V gene lookup returns CDR1 MGHDK and CDR2 SYGVNS. There are 17 residues in the CDR3. V was cut by 7 bases and J by 4 bases, with 20 bases left in between.

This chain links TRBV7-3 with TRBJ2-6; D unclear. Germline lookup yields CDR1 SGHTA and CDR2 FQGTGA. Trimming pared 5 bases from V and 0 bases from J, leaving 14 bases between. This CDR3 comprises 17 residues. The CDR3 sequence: CASSHTPWDSGANVLTF. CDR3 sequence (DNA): TGTGCCAGCAGCCACACCCCATGGGACTCTGGGGCCAACGTCCTGACTTTC.

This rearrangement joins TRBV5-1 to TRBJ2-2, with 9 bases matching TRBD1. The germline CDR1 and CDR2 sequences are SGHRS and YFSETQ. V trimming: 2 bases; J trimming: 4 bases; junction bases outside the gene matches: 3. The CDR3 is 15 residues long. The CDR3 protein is CASSLMTGGTGELFF. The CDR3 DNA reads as TGCGCCAGCAGCTTAATGACAGGGGGCACCGGGGAGCTGTTTTTT.

The CDR3 protein is CASSPPPPGTGFSDTQYF. The CDR3 bases are TGTGCCAGCTCACCACCACCCCCCGGGACAGGGTTCTCAGATACGCAGTATTTT. The V gene is TRBV18, the J gene TRBJ2-3; TRBD1 matches at 9 bases. Per the germline V gene, CDR1 is KGHSH and CDR2 is LQKENI. The CDR3 spans 18 residues. Trimming at V came to 0 bases and at J to 4 bases, leaving 11 bases not matched to a gene.

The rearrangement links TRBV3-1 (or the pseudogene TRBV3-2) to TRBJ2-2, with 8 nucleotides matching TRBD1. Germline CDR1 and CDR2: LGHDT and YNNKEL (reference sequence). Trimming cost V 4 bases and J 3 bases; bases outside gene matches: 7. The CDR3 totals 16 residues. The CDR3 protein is CASSRGQGQDTGELFF. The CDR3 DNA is TGTGCCAGCAGCCGAGGACAGGGACAGGACACCGGGGAGCTGTTTTTT.

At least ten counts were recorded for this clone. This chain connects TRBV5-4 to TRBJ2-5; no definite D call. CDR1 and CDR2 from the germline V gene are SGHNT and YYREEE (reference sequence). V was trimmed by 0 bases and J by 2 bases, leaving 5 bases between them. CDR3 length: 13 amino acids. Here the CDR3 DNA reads TGTGCCAGCAGCTTGGGGAATCAAGAGACCCAGTACTTC. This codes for CASSLGNQETQYF.

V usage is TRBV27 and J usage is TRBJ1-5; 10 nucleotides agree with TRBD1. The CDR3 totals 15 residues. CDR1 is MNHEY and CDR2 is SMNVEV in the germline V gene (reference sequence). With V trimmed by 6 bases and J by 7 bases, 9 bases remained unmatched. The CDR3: CASSPDRGPGQPQHF. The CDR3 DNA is TGTGCCAGCAGCCCCGACAGGGGGCCGGGACAGCCCCAGCATTTT.